This T cell receptor beta chain was captured in a study of blood T cell repertoires in COVID-19. Overall study context: COVID-19 samples from acute and convalescent phases originated in the United States, Italy and Spain. PBMCs, B-cell-depleted T cells, or T cells were the source of the cDNA or gDNA that made up the material.

The length of the CDR3 is 16 residues. Germline V gene sequence: CDR1 SNHLY, CDR2 FYNNEI. The ends lost 5 bases at V and 7 bases at J; junction bases unmatched: 13. As handled by the study authors: Estimated nucleated cell counts came from reference gene primer amplification. The repertoire was sequenced with immunoSEQ multiplex PCR; TCRdb's copy has only in-frame clones and lacks some. The V and J calls and clone size were taken over from that table, and D and trimming were inferred from the DNA. The sample includes some 340,000 clones, more than 70% of them seen just once. This receptor was obtained from a woman in her thirties who had recovered from COVID-19. The chain is built from TRBV2 and TRBJ1-4; 7 nucleotides agree with TRBD1. The source material was PBMCs or T cells enriched from blood (not recorded which). The CDR3 DNA reads TGTGCCAGCAGTCTCCAGCTCCAGGGGGGTGCTGAAAAACTGTTTTTT. The encoded protein is CASSLQLQGGAEKLFF.